These 30 T cell receptor beta chains share one sample of origin, sequenced in a study of cytomegalovirus exposure and HLA in healthy donors. Primers included in the PCR were 60 Vbeta and 13 Jbeta primers. TCRdb keeps only in-frame clones here, not all; method: immunoSEQ multiplex PCR. This table has about 250,000 clones, around 90% appearing once. The sample was PBMCs. All receptors come from a girl aged 2 to 9 in good health and CMV-seronegative.

The chain joins TRBV7-9 to TRBJ1-1, with D possibly being TRBD1 (5 bases). The CDR3 runs to 14 residues. V shed 5 bases and J shed 5 bases, with 15 bases lying between them. In germline, CDR1 is SEHNR, CDR2 FQNEAQ (reference sequence). The CDR3 bases are TGTGCCAGCAGCATCAGGGCCGGGGGGACTGAAGCTTTCTTT. Translating gives CASSIRAGGTEAFF. The whole variable domain, remainder taken from reference TRBV7-9 and TRBJ1-1, is DTGVSQNPRHKITKRGQNVTFRCDPISEHNRLYWYRQTLGQGPEFLTYFQNEAQLEKSRLLSDRFSAERPKGSFSTLEIQRTEQGDSAMYLCASSIRAGGTEAFFGQGTRLTVV.

The V call is TRBV5-1, the J call TRBJ2-7; tentatively, D is TRBD2 (7 bases). The germline gives CDR1 SGHRS, CDR2 YFSETQ. V lost 0 bases and J 5 bases, leaving 9 bases between the germline ends. The CDR3 covers 13 residues. In DNA, the CDR3 is TGCGCCAGCAGCTTGGCGGGGGGCCACGAGCAGTACTTC. Translation gives CASSLAGGHEQYF. The variable domain in full, with the rest retrieved from reference TRBV5-1 and TRBJ2-7, is KAGVTQTPRYLIKTRGQQVTLSCSPISGHRSVSWYQQTPGQGLQFLFEYFSETQRNKGNFPGRFSGRQFSNSRSEMNVSTLELGDSALYLCASSLAGGHEQYFGPGTRLTVT.

The chain employs TRBV28 and TRBJ1-6, with 9 bases identical to TRBD1. Germline loops: CDR1 MDHEN, CDR2 SYDVKM. The CDR3 consists of 16 residues. V trimming: 6 bases; J trimming: 1 base; junction bases outside the gene matches: 4. The CDR3 region is CASRPGQGSYNSPLHF. The CDR3 DNA sequence: TGTGCCAGCAGACCGGGACAGGGTTCCTATAATTCACCCCTCCACTTT.

The V call is TRBV10-3, the J call TRBJ2-1; 8 nucleotides line up with TRBD2. This CDR3 contains 16 residues. Germline CDR1 ENHRY, CDR2 SYGVKD. V lost 4 bases and J lost 7; bases outside the gene matches: 12. CDR3 loop: CAISVTQRELGNEQFF. In DNA form, the CDR3 reads TGTGCCATCAGTGTTACACAGCGGGAGTTAGGGAATGAGCAGTTCTTC.

The rearrangement uses TRBV7-9 and TRBJ2-7; D gene ambiguous. The CDR3 is 13 residues long. The V gene lost 2 bases and the J gene lost 5 bases, with 10 bases spanning the gap. Germline CDR1 SEHNR, CDR2 FQNEAQ (reference sequence). The CDR3 spells CASSLNSYDEQYF. CDR3 in DNA: TGTGCCAGCAGCTTAAACTCCTACGACGAGCAGTACTTC. The whole variable domain, filled in from reference TRBV7-9 and TRBJ2-7, reads DTGVSQNPRHKITKRGQNVTFRCDPISEHNRLYWYRQTLGQGPEFLTYFQNEAQLEKSRLLSDRFSAERPKGSFSTLEIQRTEQGDSAMYLCASSLNSYDEQYFGPGTRLTVT.

The J gene is TRBJ1-2, the V gene TRBV7-2; TRBD1 is a possible D gene (6 bases). The CDR3 spans 15 residues. The ends were cut back, 4 bases at V and 4 bases at J, with 16 bases in the middle. CDR1 SGHTA and CDR2 FQGNSA come from the germline V gene. CDR3 bases: TGTGCCAGCAGCTCGACATACAGGGCCGGCTATGGCTACACCTTC. This codes for CASSSTYRAGYGYTF.

The rearrangement joins TRBV2 to TRBJ1-4, with D possibly TRBD1 on 6 matching bases. The V end was cut by 5 bases, the J end by 8 bases, with 9 bases between. Germline loops: CDR1 SNHLY, CDR2 FYNNEI. The CDR3 consists of 12 residues. The CDR3 loop is CASSWTEEKLFF. CDR3 coding DNA: TGTGCCAGCAGTTGGACAGAGGAAAAACTGTTTTTT.

The chain has TRBV25-1 and TRBJ2-3; D may be TRBD2 (7 bases). Germline CDR1 and CDR2: MGHDK and SYGVNS. Trimming removed 6 bases from V and 3 bases from J, with 16 bases in between. The length of the CDR3 is 15 residues. The CDR3 loop is CASSFAGALTDTQYF. The CDR3 coding sequence is TGTGCCAGCAGCTTCGCGGGGGCGTTAACAGATACGCAGTATTTT. Full variable domain (outside the CDR3, taken from reference TRBV25-1 and TRBJ2-3): EADIYQTPRYLVIGTGKKITLECSQTMGHDKMYWYQQDPGMELHLIHYSYGVNSTEKGDLSSESTVSRIRTEHFPLTLESARPSHTSQYLCASSFAGALTDTQYFGPGTRLTVL.

This clone has a single count. This chain connects TRBV10-2 to TRBJ1-5, with 7 bases aligning to TRBD1. Germline values: CDR1 WSHSY, CDR2 SAAADI. The V and J ends lost 6 bases and 16 bases, in that order; junction bases with no gene match: 9. The CDR3 contains 11 residues. The CDR3 spells CASSAGTVSHF. CDR3 coding DNA: TGCGCCAGCAGCGCCGGGACAGTTTCTCATTTT.

The genes are TRBV10-2 and TRBJ1-5, with TRBD1 matching 10 bases. Per the germline V gene, CDR1 is WSHSY and CDR2 is SAAADI. CDR3 length: 17 residues. V trimming: 4 bases; J trimming: 2 bases; junction bases outside the gene matches: 8. In DNA form, the CDR3 reads TGCGCCAGCAGTGTAAACCTCGGGACAGGGGGCAATCAGCCCCAGCATTTT. Its translation is CASSVNLGTGGNQPQHF.

This chain uses TRBV19 with TRBJ1-5, with D tentatively TRBD1 (6 bases). Germline CDR1 reads LNHDA; CDR2 reads SQIVND (reference sequence). V lost 6 bases, J lost 9 bases, and 21 bases lay in between. The CDR3 consists of 15 residues. Here the CDR3 reads CASRENREGRSPQHF. The CDR3 nucleotides are TGTGCCAGTAGGGAGAACAGGGAAGGGAGATCGCCCCAGCATTTT. Full variable domain (missing parts from reference TRBV19 and TRBJ1-5): DGGITQSPKYLFRKEGQNVTLSCEQNLNHDAMYWYRQDPGQGLRLIYYSQIVNDFQKGDIAEGYSVSREKKESFPLTVTSAQKNPTAFYLCASRENREGRSPQHFGDGTRLSIL.

The chain recombines TRBV29-1 with TRBJ2-2, with 8 bases identical to TRBD1. The trim removed 1 base at V and 4 bases at J, leaving 8 bases unmatched. The length of the CDR3 is 16 residues. Germline V gives CDR1 SQVTM, CDR2 ANQGSEA. The CDR3 loop reads CSVEVGRGRITGELFF. CDR3 nucleotide sequence: TGCAGCGTTGAAGTGGGCAGGGGGCGCATCACCGGGGAGCTGTTTTTT.

This chain joins TRBV30 and TRBJ2-1, with 12 nucleotides matching TRBD2. Losses at the gene ends were 1 base for V and 7 bases for J; bases not matched to a gene: 8. There are 16 residues in the CDR3. Germline assignment: CDR1 GTSNPN and CDR2 SVGIG (reference sequence). As DNA, the CDR3 is TGTGCCTGGAGTGCCCGGCTAGCGGGGGGGCCTAATGAGCAGTTCTTC. Translating gives CAWSARLAGGPNEQFF.

The chain links TRBV5-6 to TRBJ2-7; 7 positions agree with TRBD2. The CDR3 extends over 17 amino acids. Trimming removed 0 bases from V and 0 bases from J; junction bases left unmatched: 9. Looked up from germline, CDR1 is SGHDT and CDR2 is YYEEEE. CDR3 DNA sequence: TGTGCCAGCAGCTTGGCAGGTTGGGGGGGGGTCTCCTACGAGCAGTACTTC. This gives the protein CASSLAGWGGVSYEQYF.

This chain uses TRBV6-5 with TRBJ2-7; 10 bases are a match to TRBD2. The trim removed 2 bases at V and 5 bases at J, leaving 3 bases unmatched. The CDR3 covers 14 residues. Germline CDR1 reads MNHEY; CDR2 reads SVGAGI. The CDR3 sequence: CASSYGLAGDEQYF. The CDR3 DNA reads as TGTGCCAGCAGTTACGGGCTAGCGGGGGACGAGCAGTACTTC.

The chain has TRBV5-1 and TRBJ2-1, with 9 bases that match TRBD2. J gave up 8 bases and V 3 bases, and 6 bases lay outside the gene matches. The CDR3 length is 14 residues. Germline V lookup: CDR1 SGHRS, CDR2 YFSETQ. CDR3 nucleotide sequence: TGCGCCAGCAGCTCTGGACTAGCGAGCGATGAGCAGTTCTTC. This encodes CASSSGLASDEQFF.

V usage is TRBV5-5 and J usage is TRBJ1-1; D may be TRBD1 (6 bases). The V gene's germline CDR1 is SGHKS and CDR2 YYEKEE (reference sequence). V was cut by 2 bases and J by 3 bases, with 17 bases left in between. This CDR3 contains 16 residues. The CDR3 DNA follows: TGTGCCAGCAGCTTCGACCTCAGGGGAGGGGACACTGAAGCTTTCTTT. Protein product: CASSFDLRGGDTEAFF. Full variable domain (rest looked up from reference TRBV5-5 and TRBJ1-1): DAGVTQSPTHLIKTRGQQVTLRCSPISGHKSVSWYQQVLGQGPQFIFQYYEKEERGRGNFPDRFSARQFPNYSSELNVNALLLGDSALYLCASSFDLRGGDTEAFFGQGTRLTVV.

In regard to this clone: In the same sample, other DNA sequences code for this CDR3. The J gene is TRBJ2-2, the V gene TRBV20-1; D is uncertain. CDR1 and CDR2 from the germline V gene are DFQATT and SNEGSKA (reference sequence). The ends were cut back, 6 bases at V and 5 bases at J, with 7 bases in the middle. The CDR3 consists of 11 residues. CDR3 protein: CSARETGELFF. The CDR3 region has the DNA TGCAGTGCGCGAGAGACCGGGGAGCTGTTTTTT.

J is TRBJ2-6 and V is TRBV2; TRBD2 is a possible D gene (5 bases). CDR1 is SNHLY, CDR2 FYNNEI, per germline. V gave up 8 bases and J gave up 1 base, with 9 bases separating them. This CDR3 is 14 amino acids long. CDR3 protein: CASLGESGANVLTF. CDR3 bases: TGTGCCAGCCTCGGGGAGTCTGGGGCCAACGTCCTGACTTTC. Complete variable domain (other parts from reference TRBV2 and TRBJ2-6): EPEVTQTPSHQVTQMGQEVILRCVPISNHLYFYWYRQILGQKVEFLVSFYNNEISEKSEIFDDQFSVERPDGSNFTLKIRSTKLEDSAMYFCASLGESGANVLTFGAGSRLTVL.

The chain has TRBV5-4 and TRBJ2-7; 8 nucleotides match TRBD2. Germline CDR1 is SGHNT and CDR2 is YYREEE (reference sequence). V trimming: 1 base; J trimming: 5 bases; junction bases outside the gene matches: 11. This CDR3 region has 16 residues. For the CDR3, the DNA is TGTGCCAGCAGCTTGACCCCGTTAGCGGGATCAAACGAGCAGTACTTC. It translates to CASSLTPLAGSNEQYF.

The chain couples TRBV7-9 to TRBJ2-5; 8 bases agree with TRBD2. With V trimmed by 7 bases and J by 1 base, 8 bases remained unmatched. The CDR3 sequence is 15 residues long. CDR1 is SEHNR, CDR2 FQNEAQ, per germline (reference sequence). The CDR3 DNA is TGTGCCAGCACCCTACCCGGGACTAGCCAAGAGACCCAGTACTTC. As protein: CASTLPGTSQETQYF.

The chain combines TRBV12-5 with TRBJ2-6; 8 nucleotides match TRBD1. The CDR3 is 17 residues long. With 6 bases clipped from V and 2 bases from J, the junction kept 9 bases outside the gene matches. In germline, CDR1 is LGHNT, CDR2 FRNRAP. The CDR3 reads CASGPSQGAAGANVLTF. The CDR3 nucleotides are TGTGCTAGTGGGCCAAGCCAGGGGGCAGCTGGGGCCAACGTCCTGACTTTC. The full variable domain, rest sourced from reference TRBV12-5 and TRBJ2-6, is DARVTQTPRHKVTEMGQEVTMRCQPILGHNTVFWYRQTMMQGLELLAYFRNRAPLDDSGMPKDRFSAEMPDATLATLKIQPSEPRDSAVYFCASGPSQGAAGANVLTFGAGSRLTVL.

This chain links TRBV27 with TRBJ1-2, with TRBD1 as a possible D gene (6 bases). CDR1 is MNHEY, CDR2 SMNVEV, per germline (reference sequence). The CDR3 is 14 amino acids. The ends were cut back, 5 bases at V and 8 bases at J, with 18 bases in the middle. This CDR3 is CASSRRTETAGYTF. The CDR3 bases are TGTGCCAGCAGTCGGAGGACAGAAACCGCCGGCTACACCTTC.

The chain joins TRBV7-6 to TRBJ2-1; 12 bases are a match to TRBD2. J lost 5 bases, V lost 6 bases, and 5 bases had no gene match. The CDR3 spans 15 residues. Germline loops: CDR1 SGHVS, CDR2 FNYEAQ. The CDR3 here is CASRPGLAGNNEQFF. CDR3 DNA sequence: TGTGCCAGCAGACCAGGACTAGCGGGGAACAATGAGCAGTTCTTC.

The V call is TRBV19, the J call TRBJ2-1; no clear D gene. The CDR3 spans 13 residues. Germline CDR1 LNHDA, CDR2 SQIVND (reference sequence). The ends were cut back, 1 base at V and 10 bases at J, with 11 bases in the middle. DNA for the CDR3: TGTGCCAGTAGTATAGCCAGCGCTATGGAGCAGTTCTTC. Translating gives CASSIASAMEQFF.

This chain connects TRBV30 to TRBJ1-1, with a possible D match to TRBD1 (6 bases). The germline gives CDR1 GTSNPN, CDR2 SVGIG (reference sequence). This CDR3 has 15 residues. The V and J ends lost 2 bases and 2 bases respectively, with 15 bases between them. For the CDR3, the DNA is TGTGCCTGGAGTCCCGCGGACAGACCCAACACTGAAGCTTTCTTT. This gives the protein CAWSPADRPNTEAFF.

The V and J genes are TRBV2 and TRBJ1-1, with D possibly matching TRBD1 (5 bases). The length of the CDR3 is 14 residues. V lost 0 bases and J lost 7, with 12 bases in between. The germline V gene encodes CDR1 SNHLY and CDR2 FYNNEI. In nucleotides, the CDR3 is TGTGCCAGCAGTGAAGCAGCAGGGAAGGATGAAGCTTTCTTT. The encoded protein is CASSEAAGKDEAFF.

This clone was seen only once. V gene TRBV21-1 combines with J gene TRBJ2-2; the table calls TRBD2, which could not be checked here. TRBV21-1 is flagged as a pseudogene. The CDR3 loop spans 16 amino acids. In DNA, the CDR3 is TGTGCCAGCAGCAAATACAGCGGGGGGGCGGGCGGGGAGCTGTTTTTT. This translates into CASSKYSGGAGGELFF.

The CDR3, as DNA: TGTGCCTGGAGCGCTACTAGGGAAATAGAGACCCAGTACTTC. This encodes CAWSATREIETQYF. The chain uses TRBV30 and TRBJ2-5; weak D call: TRBD2 (5 bases). Germline V gives CDR1 GTSNPN, CDR2 SVGIG (reference sequence). CDR3 length equals 14 residues. Between the trimmed V and J ends, which lost 3 bases and 4 bases, there was a span of 15 bases.

This clone showed up just a few times. V is TRBV28 and J is TRBJ2-5; 8 nucleotides agree with TRBD2. The CDR3 loop spans 19 amino acids. V was pared by 2 bases and J by 1 base, with 15 bases of the junction left unmatched. The germline gives CDR1 MDHEN, CDR2 SYDVKM. The CDR3 sequence: CASSLNPREERGSQETQYF. DNA of the CDR3: TGTGCCAGCAGTTTAAACCCCCGGGAGGAGCGGGGGAGCCAAGAGACCCAGTACTTC.